The next 21 T cell receptor beta chains were all read from a single sample in a study of cytomegalovirus exposure and HLA in healthy donors. The PCR used 60 Vbeta and 13 Jbeta primers. The protocol was immunoSEQ multiplex PCR, while the TCRdb copy is restricted to in-frame clones and leaves out a portion. This sample has fewer than 150,000 clones, with around 77% found just once. Sequencing used PBMCs. The receptors were sampled from a man aged 50 or older in good health and CMV-seropositive.

V usage is TRBV28 and J usage is TRBJ1-1, with TRBD1 matching over 11 bases. This CDR3 region has 16 residues. Germline CDR1 MDHEN, CDR2 SYDVKM. V was pared by 8 bases and J by 3 bases, with 11 bases of the junction left unmatched. CDR3 sequence: CASGKAGQGGDTEAFF. The CDR3 coding sequence is TGTGCCAGCGGGAAGGCGGGACAGGGGGGGGACACTGAAGCTTTCTTT.

The rearrangement joins TRBV28 to TRBJ1-1; D is uncertain. Germline V gives CDR1 MDHEN, CDR2 SYDVKM. V lost 1 base and J lost 1, with 4 bases in between. This CDR3 contains 13 residues. The CDR3 bases are TGTGCCAGCAGTTTATTCCGGAACACTGAAGCTTTCTTT. It yields the protein CASSLFRNTEAFF.

The chain carries TRBV6-5 and TRBJ1-3; maybe TRBD1 (6 bases). In germline, CDR1 is MNHEY, CDR2 SVGAGI. Trimming cost V 7 bases and J 3 bases, with 16 bases left between them. This CDR3 region has 15 residues. Written as DNA, the CDR3 is TGTGCCAGCAACCCCCGGGGGGGCTTTGGAAACACCATATATTTT. It is translated as CASNPRGGFGNTIYF.

This chain connects TRBV10-3 to TRBJ2-3; D may be TRBD2 (5 bases). The germline V and J ends were trimmed by 9 bases and 0 bases, with 16 bases remaining between them. The CDR3 is made up of 15 amino acids. CDR1 ENHRY and CDR2 SYGVKD come from the germline V gene. CDR3 region: CAMGDWATSTDTQYF. The CDR3 coding sequence is TGTGCCATGGGAGATTGGGCCACTAGCACAGATACGCAGTATTTT.

This CDR3 reads CASSQDPLAGGEQFF. Here the CDR3 DNA reads TGCGCCAGCAGCCAAGATCCCCTAGCCGGGGGTGAGCAGTTCTTC. The chain has TRBV4-3 and TRBJ2-1; D possibly corresponds to TRBD2 (6 bases). Germline V gives CDR1 LGHNA, CDR2 YSLEER. This CDR3 comprises 15 residues. The V gene lost 0 bases and the J gene lost 9 bases, with 15 bases spanning the gap.

This clone is a singleton in its sample. J is TRBJ1-1 and V is TRBV19; TRBD1 might be the D (5 bases). The CDR3 is 14 amino acids. Trimming stripped 3 bases from V and 5 bases from J, with 13 bases between. Germline V gives CDR1 LNHDA, CDR2 SQIVND (reference sequence). The CDR3 nucleotides read TGTGCCAGTAGTATCGGGGGAGGTGGAACTGAAGCTTTCTTT. Translated, it gives CASSIGGGGTEAFF. The complete variable domain, with remaining parts taken from reference TRBV19 and TRBJ1-1, reads DGGITQSPKYLFRKEGQNVTLSCEQNLNHDAMYWYRQDPGQGLRLIYYSQIVNDFQKGDIAEGYSVSREKKESFPLTVTSAQKNPTAFYLCASSIGGGGTEAFFGQGTRLTVV.

The genes are TRBV19 and TRBJ1-5; 8 bases line up with TRBD1. After removal of 1 base from V and 6 bases from J, the junction contained 2 bases not matched to a gene. The CDR3 sequence is 14 residues long. Per the germline V gene, CDR1 is LNHDA and CDR2 is SQIVND (reference sequence). The CDR3 region is CASSIGQGLQPQHF. CDR3 nucleotide sequence: TGTGCCAGTAGTATAGGACAGGGGCTTCAGCCCCAGCATTTT.

The chain carries TRBV6-1 and TRBJ1-5, with a tentative D call TRBD1 (5 bases). The V and J ends lost 7 bases and 6 bases respectively, with 13 bases between them. The length of the CDR3 is 13 residues. In germline, CDR1 is MNHNS, CDR2 SASEGT. CDR3 loop: CASTMGLSQPQHF. CDR3 nucleotides: TGTGCCAGCACAATGGGGCTGAGTCAGCCCCAGCATTTT.

In nucleotides, the CDR3 is TGTGCCAGCAGCGCCCAGGGGGATACGCAGTATTTT. It codes for CASSAQGDTQYF. The chain has TRBV9 and TRBJ2-3, with a tentative D call TRBD1 (6 bases). The length of the CDR3 is 12 residues. Germline loops: CDR1 SGDLS, CDR2 YYNGEE. The germline V and J ends were trimmed by 3 bases and 6 bases, with 8 bases remaining between them.

J is TRBJ2-1 and V is TRBV15; 7 nucleotides agree with TRBD2. Germline-derived CDR1 and CDR2 are LNHNV and YYDKDF (reference sequence). J lost 4 bases, V lost 0 bases, and 3 bases had no gene match. CDR3 length: 15 amino acids. CDR3 in amino acids: CATSRDRRGYNEQFF. The CDR3, as DNA: TGTGCCACCAGCAGAGATCGGCGGGGGTACAATGAGCAGTTCTTC.

The V and J genes are TRBV29-1 and TRBJ2-7, with 7 nucleotides matching TRBD1. The CDR3 extends over 12 amino acids. Germline assignment: CDR1 SQVTM and CDR2 ANQGSEA. J gave up 3 bases and V 5 bases, and 4 bases lay outside the gene matches. The CDR3 region is CSVLAGGYEQYF. CDR3 nucleotide sequence: TGCAGCGTTCTGGCAGGGGGCTACGAGCAGTACTTC.

This clone showed up just once. The rearrangement links TRBV7-8 to TRBJ2-7; 7 positions match TRBD2. Germline values: CDR1 SGHVS, CDR2 FQNEAQ. J was trimmed by 4 bases and V by 2 bases; bases with no gene match: 8. The CDR3 has 15 amino acids. CDR3 nucleotide sequence: TGTGCCAGCAGCTTATTGGGCGGGGGAGGGTACGAGCAGTACTTC. It translates to CASSLLGGGGYEQYF.

The gene calls are TRBV15 and TRBJ1-4, with no clear D. The CDR3 is 14 amino acids. V shed 7 bases and J shed 7 bases, with 16 bases lying between them. Germline CDR1 is LNHNV and CDR2 is YYDKDF (reference sequence). The CDR3 sequence: CATTKRGGGEKLFF. For the CDR3, the DNA is TGTGCCACCACTAAAAGAGGAGGAGGTGAAAAACTGTTTTTT.

This clone has just one count. The chain employs TRBV7-2 and TRBJ1-5; D is possibly TRBD1 (5 bases). V lost 1 base and J 4 bases, leaving 14 bases between the germline ends. The germline V gene encodes CDR1 SGHTA and CDR2 FQGNSA. The CDR3 has 16 residues. This chain's CDR3 is CASSLVGTQGNQPQHF. In DNA, the CDR3 is TGTGCCAGCAGCTTAGTGGGTACTCAGGGAAATCAGCCCCAGCATTTT.

CDR3: CASSHPEGVGNYGYTF. CDR3 in DNA: TGCGCCAGCAGCCACCCCGAAGGGGTAGGGAACTATGGCTACACCTTC. The J gene is TRBJ1-2, the V gene TRBV4-3; TRBD1 is a possible D gene (5 bases). The ends were cut back, 3 bases at V and 2 bases at J, with 16 bases in the middle. Germline V gives CDR1 LGHNA, CDR2 YSLEER. This CDR3 comprises 16 residues.

The V gene is TRBV11-2, the J gene TRBJ2-1; 8 bases fit TRBD2. The CDR3 runs 14 residues. Per the germline V gene, CDR1 is SGHAT and CDR2 is FQNNGV. The V gene end was trimmed by 7 bases and the J gene end by 8 bases; junction bases not matched to a gene: 10. CDR3 residues: CASNLQPGRDEQFF. Written as DNA, the CDR3 is TGTGCCAGCAATTTACAGCCCGGGAGGGATGAGCAGTTCTTC.

The chain combines TRBV2 with TRBJ1-5; 9 nucleotides align to TRBD1. V was pared by 4 bases and J by 7 bases, with 5 bases of the junction left unmatched. CDR1 and CDR2 (germline): SNHLY, FYNNEI. This CDR3 is 14 amino acids long. CDR3 sequence: CASSGLDRGQPQHF. The DNA of the CDR3 is TGTGCCAGCAGTGGCCTGGACAGGGGACAGCCCCAGCATTTT.

This chain uses TRBV4-3 with TRBJ2-5; 10 bases map to TRBD2. The ends lost 5 bases at V and 3 bases at J; junction bases unmatched: 6. Germline values: CDR1 LGHNA, CDR2 YSLEER. The CDR3 runs to 15 residues. CDR3 DNA sequence: TGCGCCAGCAGCATTGTAGCGGGGGGCGAAGAGACCCAGTACTTC. Amino acid sequence: CASSIVAGGEETQYF.

The chain combines TRBV6-6 with TRBJ1-2; perhaps TRBD1 as D (5 bases). CDR3 length: 15 amino acids. Trimming shortened V by 6 bases and J by 7 bases, and 21 bases separated the two germline ends. In germline, CDR1 is MNHNY, CDR2 SVGAGI (reference sequence). This CDR3 reads CASRIAGPEMGGYTF. As DNA, the CDR3 is TGTGCCAGCAGGATAGCAGGGCCCGAAATGGGTGGCTACACCTTC.

The rearrangement uses TRBV7-9 and TRBJ2-3; D is unresolved. The germline V gene has CDR1 SEHNR and CDR2 FQNEAQ (reference sequence). The length of the CDR3 is 12 residues. Trimming cost V 2 bases and J 3 bases, with 3 bases left between them. This CDR3 reads CASSLLTDTQYF. The CDR3 DNA is TGTGCCAGCAGCTTACTAACAGATACGCAGTATTTT.

The genes are TRBV9 and TRBJ1-1, with 7 bases lining up with TRBD1. V shed 4 bases, J shed 4 bases, and the junction held 10 bases outside the gene matches. This CDR3 has 15 amino acids. The V gene's germline CDR1 is SGDLS and CDR2 YYNGEE. The CDR3 nucleotides are TGTGCCAGCAGCTCACAGGGGATGTTGGGCACTGAAGCTTTCTTT. Translation gives CASSSQGMLGTEAFF. The complete variable domain, with remaining parts taken from reference TRBV9 and TRBJ1-1, reads DSGVTQTPKHLITATGQRVTLRCSPRSGDLSVYWYQQSLDQGLQFLIQYYNGEERAKGNILERFSAQQFPDLHSELNLSSLELGDSALYFCASSSQGMLGTEAFFGQGTRLTVV.